This T cell receptor beta chain is from a study of control samples from healthy donors and cancer patients. V was cut by 0 bases and J by 2 bases, with 11 bases left in between. Germline V CDR1 and CDR2: LGHNA, YSLEER. The CDR3 runs 15 residues. Sequencing used immunoSEQ multiplex PCR; TCRdb keeps in-frame clones, though not all of them. The sample lists more than 95,000 clones, roughly 84% occurring once. This clone appeared a few times. The identical CDR3 is also encoded by other nucleotide sequences in the sample. This sequence joins TRBV4-3 and TRBJ2-7; D is perhaps TRBD1 (5 bases). The sequencing input was blood. The clonotype comes from a man aged 35 to 55 in good health. CDR3 amino acids: CASSQDQPGPYEQYF. CDR3 DNA: TGCGCCAGCAGCCAAGATCAGCCAGGGCCCTACGAGCAGTACTTC.